This T cell receptor beta chain was identified during a study of blood T cell repertoires in COVID-19. Study-level information: PBMCs, B-cell-depleted T cells, or T cells were the source of the cDNA or gDNA that made up the material.

The Seattle patients, enrolled during active infection, were followed longitudinally. Trimming removed 2 bases from V and 0 bases from J; junction bases left unmatched: 3. The CDR3 is 15 amino acids. The germline V gene encodes CDR1 GTSNPN and CDR2 SVGIG (reference sequence). In the original workflow: Amplification of reference gene primers provided the estimated nucleated cell counts. The assay was immunoSEQ multiplex PCR, and TCRdb's table has in-frame clones only and misses some. V and J calls and clone size are copied from that table; D and trimming were computed from the DNA. The data contain roughly 180,000 clones, 94% of them singletons.

The receptor was derived from a man aged 25-40 years with COVID-19, enrolled during active disease. What was sequenced was peripheral blood. The rearrangement links TRBV30 to TRBJ1-5; 8 nucleotides align to TRBD1. CDR3 DNA: TGTGCCTGGAGTCAGGGGGCGGATAGCAATCAGCCCCAGCATTTT. Translation gives CAWSQGADSNQPQHF.